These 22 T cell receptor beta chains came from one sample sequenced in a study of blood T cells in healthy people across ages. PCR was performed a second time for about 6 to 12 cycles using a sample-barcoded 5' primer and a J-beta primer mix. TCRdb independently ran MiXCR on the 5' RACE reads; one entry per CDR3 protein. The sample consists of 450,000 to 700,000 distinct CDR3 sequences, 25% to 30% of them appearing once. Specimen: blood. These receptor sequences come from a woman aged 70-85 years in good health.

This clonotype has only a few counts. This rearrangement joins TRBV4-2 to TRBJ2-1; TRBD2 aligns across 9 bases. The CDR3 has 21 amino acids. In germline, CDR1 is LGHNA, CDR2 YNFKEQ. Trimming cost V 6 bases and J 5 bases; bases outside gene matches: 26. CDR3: CASSLKGQRGAPGGRDNEQFF. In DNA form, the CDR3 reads TGTGCCAGCAGTCTTAAAGGACAGCGGGGGGCCCCGGGGGGGCGGGACAATGAGCAGTTCTTC.

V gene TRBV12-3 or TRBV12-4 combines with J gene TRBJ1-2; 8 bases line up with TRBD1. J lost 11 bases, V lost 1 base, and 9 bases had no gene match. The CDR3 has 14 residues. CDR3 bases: TGTGCCAGCAGTTTAGGGCAGGGGGCGCGATCGTACACCTTC. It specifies CASSLGQGARSYTF.

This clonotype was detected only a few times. CDR3 DNA: TGTGCCAGCGCGGCCGCGGATGAGCAGTTCTTC. Its protein is CASAAADEQFF. V is TRBV2 and J is TRBJ2-1; D not resolved. This CDR3 has 11 residues. The V gene lost 8 bases and the J gene lost 8 bases, with 10 bases spanning the gap. Germline values: CDR1 SNHLY, CDR2 FYNNEI.

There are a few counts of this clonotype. CDR3 sequence reads: CASSQHGTSGDQEFF. The CDR3 region has the DNA TGCGCCAGCAGCCAGCACGGGACTAGCGGGGACCAGGAGTTCTTC. This rearrangement joins TRBV4-1 to TRBJ2-1, with 13 bases matching TRBD2. V shed 3 bases and J 14 bases; nucleotides not matched to a gene: 10. CDR3 length equals 15 residues. The V gene's germline CDR1 is MGHRA and CDR2 YSYEKL.

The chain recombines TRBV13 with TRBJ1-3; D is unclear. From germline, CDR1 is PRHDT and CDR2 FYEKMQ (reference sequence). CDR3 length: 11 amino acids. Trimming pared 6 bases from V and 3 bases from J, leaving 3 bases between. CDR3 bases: TGTGCCAGCAGTATTGGAAACACCATATATTTT. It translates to CASSIGNTIYF.

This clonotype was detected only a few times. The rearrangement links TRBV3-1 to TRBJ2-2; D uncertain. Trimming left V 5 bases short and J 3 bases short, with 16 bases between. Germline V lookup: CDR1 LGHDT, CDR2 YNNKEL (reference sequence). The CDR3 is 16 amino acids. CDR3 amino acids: CASSTRSTADTGELFF. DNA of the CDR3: TGTGCCAGCAGCACTCGTAGTACTGCGGACACCGGGGAGCTGTTTTTT.

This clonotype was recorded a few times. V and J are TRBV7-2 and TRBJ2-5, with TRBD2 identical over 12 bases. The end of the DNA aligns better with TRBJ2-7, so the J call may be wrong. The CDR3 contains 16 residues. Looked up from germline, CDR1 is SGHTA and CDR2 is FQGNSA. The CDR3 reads CASSPWTSGESYEQYF. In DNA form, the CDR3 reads TGTGCCAGCAGCCCCTGGACTAGCGGGGAGTCCTACGAGCAGTACTTC.

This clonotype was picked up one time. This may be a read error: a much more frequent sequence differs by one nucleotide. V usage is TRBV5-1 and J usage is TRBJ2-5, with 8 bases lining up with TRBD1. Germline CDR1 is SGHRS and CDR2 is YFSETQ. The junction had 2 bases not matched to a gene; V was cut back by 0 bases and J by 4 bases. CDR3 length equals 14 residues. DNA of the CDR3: TGCGCCAGCAGCTTGGGGACAGGGCCAGAGACCCAGTACTTC. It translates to CASSLGTGPETQYF.

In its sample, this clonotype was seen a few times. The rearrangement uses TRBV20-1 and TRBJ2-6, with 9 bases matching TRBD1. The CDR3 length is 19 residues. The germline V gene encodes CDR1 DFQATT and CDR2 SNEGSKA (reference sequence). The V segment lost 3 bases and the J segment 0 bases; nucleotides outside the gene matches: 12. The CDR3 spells CSASRAGTGIISGANVLTF. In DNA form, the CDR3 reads TGCAGTGCTAGTAGAGCCGGGACAGGGATTATCTCTGGGGCCAACGTCCTGACTTTC.

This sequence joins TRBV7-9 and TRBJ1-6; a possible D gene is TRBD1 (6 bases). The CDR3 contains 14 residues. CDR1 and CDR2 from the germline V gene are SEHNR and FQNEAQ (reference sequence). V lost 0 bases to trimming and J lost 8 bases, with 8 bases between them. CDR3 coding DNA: TGTGCCAGCAGCTTAGCGGGACAATATTCACCCCTCCACTTT. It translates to CASSLAGQYSPLHF.

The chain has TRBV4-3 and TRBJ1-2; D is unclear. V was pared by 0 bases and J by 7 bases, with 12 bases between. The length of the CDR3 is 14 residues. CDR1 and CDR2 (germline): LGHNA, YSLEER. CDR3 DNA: TGCGCCAGCAGCCAAGAGGCGGGGTTAGGTGGCTACACCTTC. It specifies CASSQEAGLGGYTF.

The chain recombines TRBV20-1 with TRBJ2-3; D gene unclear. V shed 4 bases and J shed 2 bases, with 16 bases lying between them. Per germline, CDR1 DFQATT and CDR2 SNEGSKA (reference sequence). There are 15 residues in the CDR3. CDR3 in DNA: TGCAGTGCTACAACTTGGTCCGAGTACACAGATACGCAGTATTTT. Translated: CSATTWSEYTDTQYF.

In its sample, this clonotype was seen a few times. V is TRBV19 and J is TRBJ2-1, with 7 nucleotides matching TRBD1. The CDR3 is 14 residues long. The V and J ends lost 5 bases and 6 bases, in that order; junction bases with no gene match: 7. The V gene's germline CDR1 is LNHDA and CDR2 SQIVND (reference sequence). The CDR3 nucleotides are TGTGCCAGTAGTCCCCGACAGGGCTTCAATGAGCAGTTCTTC. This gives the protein CASSPRQGFNEQFF.

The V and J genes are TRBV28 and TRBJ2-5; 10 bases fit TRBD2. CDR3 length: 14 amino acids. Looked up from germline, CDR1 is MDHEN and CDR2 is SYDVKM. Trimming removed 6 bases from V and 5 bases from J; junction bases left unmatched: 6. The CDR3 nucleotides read TGTGCCAGCAGCTGGCTAGCGGGGGTCGAGACCCAGTACTTC. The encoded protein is CASSWLAGVETQYF.

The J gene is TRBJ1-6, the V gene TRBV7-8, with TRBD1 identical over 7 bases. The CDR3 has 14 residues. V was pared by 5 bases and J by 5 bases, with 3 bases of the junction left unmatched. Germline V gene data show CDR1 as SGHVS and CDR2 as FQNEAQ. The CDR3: CASSPGQDNSPLHF. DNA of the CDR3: TGTGCCAGCAGCCCAGGACAGGATAATTCACCCCTCCACTTT.

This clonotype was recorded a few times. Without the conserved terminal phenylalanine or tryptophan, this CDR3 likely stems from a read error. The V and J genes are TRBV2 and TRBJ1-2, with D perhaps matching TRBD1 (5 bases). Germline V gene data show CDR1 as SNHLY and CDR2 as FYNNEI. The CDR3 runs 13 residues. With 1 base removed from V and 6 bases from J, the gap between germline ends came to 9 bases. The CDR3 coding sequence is TGTGCCAGCAGTGAAGAGGGGACTAATGGCTACACCATC. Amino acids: CASSEEGTNGYTI.

The CDR3 DNA is TGTGCCAGCAGCCACCCCAGTTTGGTAAACTATGGCTACACCTTC. Encoded protein: CASSHPSLVNYGYTF. V and J are TRBV3-1 and TRBJ1-2; no firm D call. V shed 3 bases and J shed 2 bases, with 13 bases lying between them. The CDR3 loop spans 15 amino acids. Germline lookup yields CDR1 LGHDT and CDR2 YNNKEL (reference sequence).

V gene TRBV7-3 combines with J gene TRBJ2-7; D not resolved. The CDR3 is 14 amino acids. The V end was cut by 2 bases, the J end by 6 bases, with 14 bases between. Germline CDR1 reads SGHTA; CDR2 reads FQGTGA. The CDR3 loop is CASSLEVGLGEQYF. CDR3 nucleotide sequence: TGTGCCAGCAGCTTAGAGGTTGGGTTGGGCGAGCAGTACTTC.

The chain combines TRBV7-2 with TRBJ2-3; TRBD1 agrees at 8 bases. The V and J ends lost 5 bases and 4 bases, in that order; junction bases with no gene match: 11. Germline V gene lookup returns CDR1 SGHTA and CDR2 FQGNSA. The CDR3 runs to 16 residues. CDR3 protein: CASSKRTGHMADTQYF. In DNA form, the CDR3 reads TGTGCCAGCAGCAAGCGGACAGGGCATATGGCAGATACGCAGTATTTT. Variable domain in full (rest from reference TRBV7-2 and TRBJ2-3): GAGVSQSPSNKVTEKGKDVELRCDPISGHTALYWYRQSLGQGLEFLIYFQGNSAPDKSGLPSDRFSAERTGGSVSTLTIQRTQQEDSAVYLCASSKRTGHMADTQYFGPGTRLTVL.

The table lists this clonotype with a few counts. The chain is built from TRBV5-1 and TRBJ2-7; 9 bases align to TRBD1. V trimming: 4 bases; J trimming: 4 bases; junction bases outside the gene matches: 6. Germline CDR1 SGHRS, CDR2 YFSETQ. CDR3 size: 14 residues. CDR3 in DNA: TGCGCCAGCAGCCCGGGGACAGGGCTGTACGAGCAGTACTTC. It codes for CASSPGTGLYEQYF.

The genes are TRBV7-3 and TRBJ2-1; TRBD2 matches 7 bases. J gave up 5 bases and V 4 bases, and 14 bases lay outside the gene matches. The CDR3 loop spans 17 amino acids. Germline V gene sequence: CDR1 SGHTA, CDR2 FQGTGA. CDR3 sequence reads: CASSSNSGGFPDNEQFF. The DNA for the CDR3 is TGTGCCAGCAGCTCAAACTCGGGGGGATTTCCGGACAATGAGCAGTTCTTC.

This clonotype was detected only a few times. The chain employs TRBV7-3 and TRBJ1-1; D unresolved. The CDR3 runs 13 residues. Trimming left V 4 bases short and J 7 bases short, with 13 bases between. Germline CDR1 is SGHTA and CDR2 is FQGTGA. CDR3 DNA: TGTGCCAGCAGCTCTTCACCGACCGGTGAAGCTTTCTTT. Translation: CASSSSPTGEAFF.